Presented here are 7 T cell receptor beta chains from one specimen sequenced in a study of T-cell reconstitution after alpha-beta-depleted transplantation in children. Preparation of the TCRbeta library used unique molecular identifiers. One entry per CDR3 protein results from TCRdb running MiXCR on the PCR reads. The table includes roughly 590,000 distinct CDR3 sequences, around 16% detected once. Source: PBMCs from the stem cell graft donor, taken from the stem cell graft. All receptors derive from a human donor who donated a stem cell graft to a child with acute myeloid leukemia.

This clonotype was detected ten times or more. The rearrangement links TRBV13 to TRBJ1-2, with no clear D. Germline CDR1 is PRHDT and CDR2 is FYEKMQ (reference sequence). The V end was cut by 3 bases, the J end by 8 bases, with 16 bases between. The CDR3 consists of 14 residues. The CDR3 DNA is TGTGCCAGCAGCTTTCAGGATTTCCCGGGCGGCTACACCTTC. This translates into CASSFQDFPGGYTF. Supplemented by reference TRBV13 and TRBJ1-2, the full variable domain reads AAGVIQSPRHLIKEKRETATLKCYPIPRHDTVYWYQQGPGQDPQFLISFYEKMQSDKGSIPDRFSAQQFSDYHSELNMSSLELGDSALYFCASSFQDFPGGYTFGSGTRLTVV.

Details on this clonotype: One base away lies a much larger clone, so this may be a sequencing read error. This chain's CDR3 is CSARDLKQGSITGELFF. DNA of the CDR3: TGCAGTGCTAGAGACCTTAAACAGGGATCGATCACCGGGGAGCTGTTTTTT. V gene TRBV20-1 combines with J gene TRBJ2-2; tentative D call: TRBD1 (6 bases). CDR3 size: 17 residues. Deletions cut 0 bases from V and 4 bases from J, with 18 bases between. The germline V gene encodes CDR1 DFQATT and CDR2 SNEGSKA (reference sequence).

The chain couples TRBV20-1 to TRBJ2-1, with TRBD2 matching 9 bases. With 0 bases clipped from V and 6 bases from J, the junction kept 3 bases outside the gene matches. The CDR3 totals 14 residues. Germline V gene lookup returns CDR1 DFQATT and CDR2 SNEGSKA (reference sequence). CDR3 amino acids: CSARELAGTNEQFF. The CDR3 DNA sequence: TGCAGTGCTAGAGAGCTAGCGGGGACCAATGAGCAGTTCTTC.

There are many counts of this clonotype. CDR3 region: CSVPGPVEAFF. The CDR3 nucleotides read TGCAGCGTCCCCGGGCCGGTTGAAGCTTTCTTT. This chain links TRBV29-1 with TRBJ1-1; D gene unclear. This CDR3 comprises 11 residues. Trimming left V 6 bases short and J 7 bases short, with 12 bases between. The germline V gene encodes CDR1 SQVTM and CDR2 ANQGSEA. Looking up the rest from reference TRBV29-1 and TRBJ1-1 gives the full variable domain: SAVISQKPSRDICQRGTSLTIQCQVDSQVTMMFWYRQQPGQSLTLIATANQGSEATYESGFVIDKFPISRPNLTFSTLTVSNMSPEDSSIYLCSVPGPVEAFFGQGTRLTVV.

This clonotype came up many times. This chain links TRBV20-1 with TRBJ2-3; D gene ambiguous. Germline CDR1 and CDR2: DFQATT and SNEGSKA (reference sequence). Trimming shortened V by 4 bases and J by 7 bases, and 9 bases separated the two germline ends. The CDR3 is 11 amino acids. DNA for the CDR3: TGCAGTGCTAATTCGGCAAATACGCAGTATTTT. Its translation is CSANSANTQYF.

The chain is built from TRBV5-1 and TRBJ2-3; D gene ambiguous. V lost 0 bases, J lost 4 bases, and 12 bases lay in between. CDR1 and CDR2 from the germline V gene are SGHRS and YFSETQ. The CDR3 runs 15 residues. In DNA, the CDR3 is TGCGCCAGCAGCTTGGGGCCTCTCCTCCCAGATACGCAGTATTTT. The encoded protein is CASSLGPLLPDTQYF. The full variable domain, completed using reference TRBV5-1 and TRBJ2-3, is KAGVTQTPRYLIKTRGQQVTLSCSPISGHRSVSWYQQTPGQGLQFLFEYFSETQRNKGNFPGRFSGRQFSNSRSEMNVSTLELGDSALYLCASSLGPLLPDTQYFGPGTRLTVL.

In its sample, this clonotype was seen many times. The rearrangement uses TRBV20-1 and TRBJ1-2; 8 bases map to TRBD1. Germline V gene sequence: CDR1 DFQATT, CDR2 SNEGSKA (reference sequence). This CDR3 is built from 19 residues. The trim removed 0 bases at V and 0 bases at J, leaving 15 bases unmatched. The CDR3 coding sequence is TGCAGTGCTAGAGATCCGTACAGGGCAGGGGGCCCGTCTAACTATGGCTACACCTTC. Its protein product is CSARDPYRAGGPSNYGYTF.